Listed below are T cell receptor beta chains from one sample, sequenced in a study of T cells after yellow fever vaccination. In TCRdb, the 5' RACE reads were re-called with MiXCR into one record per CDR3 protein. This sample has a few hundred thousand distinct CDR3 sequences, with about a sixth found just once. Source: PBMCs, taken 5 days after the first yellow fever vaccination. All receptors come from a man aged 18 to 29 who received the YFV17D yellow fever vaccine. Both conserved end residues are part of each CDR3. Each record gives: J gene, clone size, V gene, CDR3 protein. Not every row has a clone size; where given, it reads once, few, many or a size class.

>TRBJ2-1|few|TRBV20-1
CSASERGQREQFF
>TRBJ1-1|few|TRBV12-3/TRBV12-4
CASSLGQGFAEAFF
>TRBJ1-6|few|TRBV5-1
CASSPGTSSQGSPLHF
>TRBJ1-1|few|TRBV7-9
CASSILGGVTEAFF
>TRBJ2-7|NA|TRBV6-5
CASSYLQGPNEQYF
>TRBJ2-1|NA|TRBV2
CASRIAGGKYNEQFF
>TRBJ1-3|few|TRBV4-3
CASSPGLSSGNTIYF
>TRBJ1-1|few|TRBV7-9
CASSSSQDFKAFF
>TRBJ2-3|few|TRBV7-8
CASSLARFGGGARTDTQYF
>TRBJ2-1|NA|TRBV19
CASSIGSPTSSYNEQFF